This T cell receptor (beta chain) comes out of a study of blood T cell repertoires in COVID-19. Across the whole study: The samples span acute and convalescent COVID-19 from the United States, Italy and Spain. The analysed material was cDNA or gDNA that came from T cells, B-cell-depleted T cells, or PBMCs.

Trimming took 5 bases from V and 7 from J; bases not matched to a gene: 9. Germline V gene sequence: CDR1 SGHVS, CDR2 FQNEAQ. The CDR3 contains 15 residues. Original analysis: Estimates of nucleated cell counts were drawn from the amplification of reference gene primers. The protocol was immunoSEQ multiplex PCR, while the TCRdb copy is restricted to in-frame clones and leaves out a portion. The D gene and trimming were derived from the DNA, and the V and J assignments and clone size from that table. The data contain approximately 94,000 clones, around four fifths of them singletons. The clonotype originates from a man aged 50 to 60 with active or convalescent COVID-19. The material sequenced was peripheral blood. The J gene is TRBJ2-1, the V gene TRBV7-8; TRBD2 agrees at 9 bases. The CDR3 here is CASSQVAGARNEQFF. The CDR3 region has the DNA TGTGCCAGCAGCCAAGTAGCGGGGGCTCGGAATGAGCAGTTCTTC.